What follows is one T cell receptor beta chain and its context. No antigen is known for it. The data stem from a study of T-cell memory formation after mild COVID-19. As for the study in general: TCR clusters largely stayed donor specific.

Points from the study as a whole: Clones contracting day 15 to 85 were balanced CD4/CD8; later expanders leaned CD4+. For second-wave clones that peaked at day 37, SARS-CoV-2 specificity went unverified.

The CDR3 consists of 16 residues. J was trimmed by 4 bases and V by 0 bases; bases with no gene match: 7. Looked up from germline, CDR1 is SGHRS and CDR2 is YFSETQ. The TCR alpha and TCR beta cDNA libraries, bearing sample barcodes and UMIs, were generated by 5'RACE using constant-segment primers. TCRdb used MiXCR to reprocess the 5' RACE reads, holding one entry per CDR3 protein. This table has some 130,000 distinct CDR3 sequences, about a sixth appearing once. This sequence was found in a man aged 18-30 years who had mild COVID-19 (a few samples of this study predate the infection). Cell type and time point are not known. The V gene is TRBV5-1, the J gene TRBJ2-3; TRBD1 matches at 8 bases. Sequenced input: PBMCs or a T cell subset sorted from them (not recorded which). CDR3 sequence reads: CASSLADRVGSDTQYF. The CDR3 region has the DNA TGCGCCAGCAGCTTGGCGGACAGGGTTGGTTCAGATACGCAGTATTTT.